One sample yielded the 20 T cell receptor beta chains listed below, sequenced in a study of T cell responses to AZD1222 COVID-19 vaccine. TCRdb keeps only in-frame clones here, not all; method: immunoSEQ multiplex PCR. The sample lists 60,000 to 70,000 clones, 75% to 85% occurring once. Sequences were derived from peripheral blood, sampled on day 0 of AZD1222 vaccination. The source is an adult in good health.

The chain joins TRBV7-2 to TRBJ2-3; TRBD1 or TRBD2 may be the D gene (5 bases each). V gave up 1 base and J gave up 2 bases, with 13 bases separating them. There are 16 residues in the CDR3. Germline V gene data show CDR1 as SGHTA and CDR2 as FQGNSA. CDR3 sequence: CASSLVRDPNTDTQYF. Written as DNA, the CDR3 is TGTGCCAGCAGCTTAGTCCGGGACCCGAACACAGATACGCAGTATTTT.

The chain employs TRBV6-5 and TRBJ2-3; 7 bases line up with TRBD1. V dropped 10 bases and J dropped 2; count of bases not matched to a gene: 6. The CDR3 is 13 amino acids. Germline CDR1 is MNHEY and CDR2 is SVGAGI. CDR3 sequence: CAIMDRNTDTQYF. The CDR3 coding sequence is TGTGCCATCATGGACAGGAACACAGATACGCAGTATTTT.

The genes are TRBV7-8 and TRBJ2-7; tentatively, D is TRBD1 (7 bases). CDR3 size: 14 residues. CDR1 is SGHVS, CDR2 FQNEAQ, per germline. V was clipped by 4 bases and J by 2 bases, with 12 bases between them. The CDR3 nucleotides read TGTGCCAGCAGCTCAACCAGGGGGGCCTACGAGCAGTACTTC. Its protein product is CASSSTRGAYEQYF. The full variable domain, its missing parts supplied by reference TRBV7-8 and TRBJ2-7, is GAGVSQSPRYKVAKRGQDVALRCDPISGHVSLFWYQQALGQGPEFLTYFQNEAQLDKSGLPSDRFFAERPEGSVSTLKIQRTQQEDSAVYLCASSSTRGAYEQYFGPGTRLTVT.

The CDR3 sequence is CSARGRASGSSYEQYF. The DNA of the CDR3 is TGCAGCGCCCGGGGTCGGGCTAGCGGGAGCTCCTACGAGCAGTACTTC. V and J are TRBV29-1 and TRBJ2-7; 10 positions agree with TRBD2. Germline V lookup: CDR1 SQVTM, CDR2 ANQGSEA. The CDR3 sequence is 16 residues long. V lost 7 bases and J lost 0; bases outside the gene matches: 12.

V and J are TRBV24-1 and TRBJ2-1, with 11 bases aligning to TRBD1. Germline CDR1 KGHDR, CDR2 SFDVKD. The CDR3 totals 16 residues. J lost 6 bases, V lost 5 bases, and 8 bases had no gene match. CDR3 loop: CATSASPGTGGNEQFF. The CDR3 nucleotides are TGTGCCACCAGTGCCTCGCCCGGGACAGGGGGCAATGAGCAGTTCTTC.

The chain carries TRBV14 and TRBJ2-7; maybe TRBD2 (7 bases). Germline V gives CDR1 SGHDN, CDR2 FVKESK. The CDR3 loop spans 14 amino acids. The V and J ends lost 4 bases and 4 bases respectively, with 14 bases between them. CDR3 nucleotide sequence: TGTGCCAGCAGCCTTCGGGGGGCGGGATACGAGCAGTACTTC. Translating it yields CASSLRGAGYEQYF.

This chain uses TRBV5-5 with TRBJ2-2; D possibly corresponds to TRBD1 (5 bases). CDR3 length: 15 amino acids. Deletions cut 0 bases from V and 1 base from J, with 7 bases between. Per germline, CDR1 SGHKS and CDR2 YYEKEE (reference sequence). In DNA form, the CDR3 reads TGTGCCAGCAGCTTGGGGCAGGGGAACACCGGGGAGCTGTTTTTT. This sequence encodes CASSLGQGNTGELFF.

This clone has just one count. This chain uses TRBV6-5 with TRBJ1-4; 9 bases are a match to TRBD1. V dropped 8 bases and J dropped 5; count of bases not matched to a gene: 9. The germline gives CDR1 MNHEY, CDR2 SVGAGI. The CDR3 spans 15 residues. The CDR3 here is CASDPQGARNEKLFF. As DNA, the CDR3 is TGTGCCAGCGACCCACAGGGGGCACGGAATGAAAAACTGTTTTTT.

This chain links TRBV5-8 with TRBJ2-7; TRBD2 might be the D (5 bases). Germline CDR1 SGHTS, CDR2 YDEGEE. The length of the CDR3 is 14 residues. V gave up 10 bases and J gave up 6 bases, with 23 bases separating them. CDR3 bases: TGTGCCGGCGGGCCTCTACCTCCAGCCGTCGAGCAGTACTTC. It yields the protein CAGGPLPPAVEQYF. Full variable domain (rest looked up from reference TRBV5-8 and TRBJ2-7): EAGVTQSPTHLIKTRGQQATLRCSPISGHTSVYWYQQALGLGLQFLLWYDEGEERNRGNFPPRFSGRQFPNYSSELNVNALELEDSALYLCAGGPLPPAVEQYFGPGTRLTVT.

This chain uses TRBV6-4 with TRBJ2-2; 7 bases align to TRBD1. Germline CDR1 reads MRHNA; CDR2 reads SNTAGT. The CDR3 extends over 15 amino acids. Trimming took 4 bases from V and 5 from J; bases not matched to a gene: 7. The DNA of the CDR3 is TGTGCCAGCAGTGTTTCAGGGGGAAGTACCGGGGAGCTGTTTTTT. Translation gives CASSVSGGSTGELFF.

The chain joins TRBV29-1 to TRBJ2-2; 8 nucleotides agree with TRBD1. CDR3 size: 15 residues. The V segment lost 1 base and the J segment 7 bases; nucleotides outside the gene matches: 8. CDR1 is SQVTM and CDR2 is ANQGSEA in the germline V gene. DNA of the CDR3: TGCAGCGTTGAAGTCCGCCAGGGGGCCGACGGGGAGCTGTTTTTT. The encoded protein is CSVEVRQGADGELFF.

The chain employs TRBV7-9 and TRBJ1-2; 8 nucleotides line up with TRBD1. The ends lost 5 bases at V and 6 bases at J; junction bases unmatched: 8. The CDR3 sequence is 14 residues long. CDR1 is SEHNR, CDR2 FQNEAQ, per germline (reference sequence). CDR3 nucleotide sequence: TGTGCCAGCAGCCCTCCAGGGGGCGCGGATGGCTACACCTTC. It translates to CASSPPGGADGYTF.

The V and J genes are TRBV27 and TRBJ2-7; D might be TRBD2 (5 bases). The V and J ends lost 0 bases and 1 base respectively, with 7 bases between them. Looked up from germline, CDR1 is MNHEY and CDR2 is SMNVEV (reference sequence). The CDR3 is made up of 14 amino acids. The CDR3 DNA sequence: TGTGCCAGCAGTTTATCCCGGGGATCCTACGAGCAGTACTTC. Protein product: CASSLSRGSYEQYF.

This clone was observed a single time. The sample carries other DNA sequences with the same CDR3. The chain recombines TRBV19 with TRBJ1-2, with 8 positions matching TRBD1. Unmatched junction bases numbered 1, after V lost 5 bases and J lost 2 bases. Germline CDR1 is LNHDA and CDR2 is SQIVND (reference sequence). This CDR3 has 13 amino acids. The CDR3 reads CASSRQGNYGYTF. DNA for the CDR3: TGTGCCAGTAGTCGACAGGGGAACTATGGCTACACCTTC.

CDR3: CSASDRVTQPQHF. The CDR3 coding sequence is TGCAGTGCTAGTGACAGGGTGACTCAGCCCCAGCATTTT. The chain employs TRBV20-1 and TRBJ1-5; 7 nucleotides match TRBD1. Trimming cost V 3 bases and J 6 bases; bases outside gene matches: 5. The CDR3 extends over 13 amino acids. Per the germline V gene, CDR1 is DFQATT and CDR2 is SNEGSKA (reference sequence).

This chain connects TRBV7-9 to TRBJ2-1; D unresolved. Germline assignment: CDR1 SEHNR and CDR2 FQNEAQ (reference sequence). The germline V and J ends were trimmed by 2 bases and 8 bases, with 1 base remaining between them. CDR3 length: 10 residues. In nucleotides, the CDR3 is TGTGCCAGCAGCTTATATGAGCAGTTCTTC. Residues: CASSLYEQFF.

This clone was detected only once. The CDR3 here is CASSEPGPFYGYTF. In DNA form, the CDR3 reads TGTGCCAGCAGTGAGCCGGGCCCTTTTTATGGCTACACCTTC. V and J are TRBV6-1 and TRBJ1-2, with D unresolved. The CDR3 contains 14 residues. Germline-derived CDR1 and CDR2 are MNHNS and SASEGT. Deletions cut 3 bases from V and 5 bases from J, with 13 bases between.

Only a few counts were recorded for this clone. J is TRBJ1-2 and V is TRBV2, with unresolved D. Looked up from germline, CDR1 is SNHLY and CDR2 is FYNNEI. The CDR3 covers 15 residues. Trimming removed 2 bases from V and 6 bases from J, with 16 bases in between. CDR3 nucleotide sequence: TGTGCCAGCAGTGAATGGAACGGGGTCGGAGATGGCTACACCTTC. Translating it yields CASSEWNGVGDGYTF. Complete variable domain (other parts from reference TRBV2 and TRBJ1-2): EPEVTQTPSHQVTQMGQEVILRCVPISNHLYFYWYRQILGQKVEFLVSFYNNEISEKSEIFDDQFSVERPDGSNFTLKIRSTKLEDSAMYFCASSEWNGVGDGYTFGSGTRLTVV.

This clone was detected once. The chain has TRBV27 and TRBJ2-7; D could derive from TRBD1 or TRBD2 (5 bases each). The V end lost 2 bases, the J end lost 3 bases, and 8 bases lay between the germline ends. CDR1 MNHEY and CDR2 SMNVEV come from the germline V gene (reference sequence). CDR3 length: 13 residues. For the CDR3, the DNA is TGTGCCAGCAGTTTAGGGACGAACTACGAGCAGTACTTC. Protein product: CASSLGTNYEQYF.

CDR3 DNA: TGTGCCAGCAGCCCTAAGACTAGCGGGGGGACCAACACCGGGGAGCTGTTTTTT. Protein product: CASSPKTSGGTNTGELFF. The chain uses TRBV7-2 and TRBJ2-2, with TRBD2 identical over 13 bases. J lost 2 bases, V lost 5 bases, and 8 bases had no gene match. Germline values: CDR1 SGHTA, CDR2 FQGNSA. The CDR3 loop spans 18 amino acids.